A selection of T cell receptor beta chains follows, all from one sample in a study of shared T cell receptors in the human thymus. Generated by immunoSEQ multiplex PCR, the TCRdb table keeps only in-frame clones and is missing some. The sample shows more than 550,000 clones, approximately 85% of them seen only once. These data were also filed under a second study, of human thymus T cells.

The sample comprised thymocytes. These receptors all come from a girl younger than two with a congenital heart defect. Both conserved end residues are trimmed from each CDR3.

j_call v_call cdr3_aa
TRBJ1-5 TRBV10-3 AISEDTNRSNQPQH
TRBJ2-7 TRBV18 ASSPPGGGAYEQY
TRBJ2-1 TRBV7-9 ASSSHGGTPGF
TRBJ1-2 TRBV12-1 ASSPGQGRGYT
TRBJ2-7 TRBV5-1 ASSPIAGGPYEQY
TRBJ1-3 TRBV7-8 ASSLSGSGNTIY
TRBJ1-1 TRBV9 ASSAPREPHTEAF
TRBJ2-5 TRBV5-4 ASSFPGLQETQY
TRBJ1-1 TRBV9 ASSTGGKDTEAF
TRBJ2-3 TRBV28 ASSLLAKHGYTQY
TRBJ2-3 TRBV6-1 ASSEQGTDTQY
TRBJ1-1 TRBV18 ASSPRAGDTEAF
TRBJ1-2 TRBV11-2 ASSLDYRGPDYGYT
TRBJ1-2 TRBV14 ASSHVGGERGLPAPNYGYT
TRBJ1-2 TRBV2 ASLQVANYGYT
TRBJ2-2 TRBV6-1 ASSERRGAGELF
TRBJ1-1 TRBV5-4 ASSSHTGSKSMNTEAF
TRBJ2-3 TRBV4-1 ASSQGGSGGALADTQY
TRBJ2-1 TRBV4-1 ASSRGLAGSYNEQF
TRBJ1-1 TRBV6-5 ASIPGAKNTEAF
TRBJ2-5 TRBV5-1 ASSFLLYQETQY
TRBJ2-1 TRBV4-1 ASSHPLAGSNNEQF
TRBJ2-7 TRBV10-3 ASGSGRGIYEQY
TRBJ2-5 TRBV2 ASIHDEGGVKETQY
TRBJ2-5 TRBV5-4 ASSHDETSGAEETQY
TRBJ1-2 TRBV7-6 ASSLGGGGYT
TRBJ2-7 TRBV14 ASSQDRGQRSYEQY
TRBJ1-5 TRBV7-7 ARIDRGNQPQH
TRBJ2-3 TRBV4-3 ASSQESHTDTQY
TRBJ1-2 TRBV2 ASSRQGPKYGYT
TRBJ2-7 TRBV1 TSSQWEAGGPYEQY
TRBJ2-1 TRBV5-4 ASSLSGGGAANEQF
TRBJ2-1 TRBV10-3 AISESNWTSVGSNEQF
TRBJ1-2 TRBV18 ASSRYRDGYT
TRBJ2-7 TRBV6-1 ASSGPVYEQY
TRBJ2-6 TRBV7-6 ASSLMRSSGANVLT
TRBJ1-3 TRBV6-6 ASGQSLSGNTIY
TRBJ2-5 TRBV27 ASSPGQPQETQY
TRBJ2-7 TRBV27 ASRPIAGSSYEQY